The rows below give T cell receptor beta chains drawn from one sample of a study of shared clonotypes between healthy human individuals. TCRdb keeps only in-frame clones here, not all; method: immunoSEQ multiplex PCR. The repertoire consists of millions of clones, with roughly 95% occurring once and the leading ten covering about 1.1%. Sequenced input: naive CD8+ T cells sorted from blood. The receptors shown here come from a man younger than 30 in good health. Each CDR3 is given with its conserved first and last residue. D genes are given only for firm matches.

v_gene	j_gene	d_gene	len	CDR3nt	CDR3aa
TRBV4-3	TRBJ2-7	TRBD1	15	TGCGCCAGCAGCCAAGAGGGACAGGGAGCCTACGAGCAGTACTTC	CASSQEGQGAYEQYF
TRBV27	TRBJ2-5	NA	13	TGTGCCAGCAGGACCGCGCCAGGGGAAACCCAGTACTTC	CASRTAPGETQYF
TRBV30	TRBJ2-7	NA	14	TGTGCCTGGAGTCCCCGGACGGAGAGCCACGAGCAGTACTTC	CAWSPRTESHEQYF
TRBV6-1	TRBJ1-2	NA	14	TGTGCCAGCAGTGACGCAGGGGTCGGGGACGGCTACACCTTC	CASSDAGVGDGYTF
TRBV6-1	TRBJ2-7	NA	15	TGTGCCAGCAGTGAGTCGGGGATCCCCTCCTACGAGCAGTACTTC	CASSESGIPSYEQYF
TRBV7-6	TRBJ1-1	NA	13	TGTGCCAGCAGCTTATCTGGGGGGGCTGAAGCTTTCTTT	CASSLSGGAEAFF
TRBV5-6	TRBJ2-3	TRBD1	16	TGTGCCAGCAGCTATATGACCGGGACAGGCACAGATACGCAGTATTTT	CASSYMTGTGTDTQYF
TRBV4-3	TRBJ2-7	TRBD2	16	TGCGCCAGCAGCCAAGGGGCCGGGACTAGCGGCTACGAGCAGTACTTC	CASSQGAGTSGYEQYF
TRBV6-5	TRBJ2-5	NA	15	TGTGCCAGCAGTTACTTCGACCGCGGAGGCGAGACCCAGTACTTC	CASSYFDRGGETQYF
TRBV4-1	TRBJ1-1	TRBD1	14	TGCGCCAGCAGCCACATCGGGACAGGGACTGAAGCTTTCTTT	CASSHIGTGTEAFF
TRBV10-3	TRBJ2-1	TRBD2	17	TGTGCCATCAGTGAGTCGCGGGCTAGCGGGGATAACAATGAGCAGTTCTTC	CAISESRASGDNNEQFF
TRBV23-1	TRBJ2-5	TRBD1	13	TGCGCCAGCGGGACAGGGGGAAAAGAGACCCAGTACTTC	CASGTGGKETQYF
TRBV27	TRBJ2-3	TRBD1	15	TGTGCCAGCAGTTTAGGACAGGGGGGAACAGATACGCAGTATTTT	CASSLGQGGTDTQYF
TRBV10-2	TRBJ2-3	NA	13	TGCGCCAGCAATGTACTATACACAGATACGCAGTATTTT	CASNVLYTDTQYF
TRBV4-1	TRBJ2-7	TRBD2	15	TGCGCCAGCAGCCCATCCAGGACTAGCGACTACGAGCAGTACTTC	CASSPSRTSDYEQYF
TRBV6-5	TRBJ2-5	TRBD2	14	TGTGCCAGCACCACACCCGGACTAGCGGGGTCCCGGTACTTC	CASTTPGLAGSRYF
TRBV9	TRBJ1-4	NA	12	TGTGCCAGCAGCCTCACCGGTGAAAAACTGTTTTTT	CASSLTGEKLFF
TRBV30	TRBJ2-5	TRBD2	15	TGTGCCTGGAGTTGGTCGGGGGGGCCTCAAGAGACCCAGTACTTC	CAWSWSGGPQETQYF
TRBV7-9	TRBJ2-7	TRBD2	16	TGTGCCAGCAGCTTAGGACTAGCGGGGGGCTCCTACGAGCAGTACTTC	CASSLGLAGGSYEQYF
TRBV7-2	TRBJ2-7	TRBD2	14	TGTGCCAGCAGCCTTAGCGGGGGACTCTACGAGCAGTACTTC	CASSLSGGLYEQYF
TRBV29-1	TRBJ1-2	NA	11	TGCAGCGCAGAGGATGGGTATGGCTACACCTTC	CSAEDGYGYTF
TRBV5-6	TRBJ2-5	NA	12	TGTGCCAGCAGCTTGAGCCAGGAGACCCAGTACTTC	CASSLSQETQYF
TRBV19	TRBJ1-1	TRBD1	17	TGTGCCAGTAGTATAGGACAGGGGATTTGGGGGAACACTGAAGCTTTCTTT	CASSIGQGIWGNTEAFF
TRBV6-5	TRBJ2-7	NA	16	TGTGCCAGCAGTTACCCCCCGGACGGCATCTCCTACGAGCAGTACTTC	CASSYPPDGISYEQYF